A single sample is the source of the 12 T cell receptor beta chains below, sequenced in a study of T cell repertoires in cytomegalovirus infection. Which antigens these TCRs recognize remains unknown. TCRdb re-called the reads with MiXCR, one entry per CDR3 protein. The repertoire holds hundreds of thousands of distinct CDR3 sequences, with 30% to 40% as singletons. The sample consisted of cultured PBMCs, taken from culture after CMV antigen stimulation. All receptors come from a human donor in good health (CMV status not recorded). Some clones in this sample may be carry-over from other donors' samples.

As DNA, the CDR3 is TGTGCCAGCAGCCACGGGGTGAACACTGAAGCTTTCTTT. Amino acid sequence: CASSHGVNTEAFF. The V gene is TRBV7-8, the J gene TRBJ1-1; D unresolved. The length of the CDR3 is 13 residues. Germline CDR1 is SGHVS and CDR2 is FQNEAQ. The V gene lost 5 bases and the J gene lost 0 bases, with 7 bases spanning the gap.

This sequence joins TRBV5-1 and TRBJ1-1; D is perhaps TRBD1 (6 bases). CDR1 is SGHRS, CDR2 YFSETQ, per germline. This CDR3 has 13 residues. The V gene lost 9 bases and the J gene lost 4 bases, with 16 bases spanning the gap. As DNA, the CDR3 is TGCGCCACCACGGGGGGCGAAGGCACTGAAGCTTTCTTT. Amino acids: CATTGGEGTEAFF.

The chain recombines TRBV10-3 with TRBJ1-1, with TRBD1 identical over 8 bases. Germline values: CDR1 ENHRY, CDR2 SYGVKD. This CDR3 is built from 13 residues. The ends lost 5 bases at V and 6 bases at J; junction bases unmatched: 5. For the CDR3, the DNA is TGTGCCATCAGTTCGACAGGGGCGGCTGAAGCTTTCTTT. Translated, it gives CAISSTGAAEAFF.

This clonotype was seen a handful of times. The J gene is TRBJ1-4, the V gene TRBV28; D remains ambiguous. The germline V gene encodes CDR1 MDHEN and CDR2 SYDVKM. V was shortened by 2 bases and J by 4 bases, with 14 bases between the two germline ends. The CDR3 extends over 16 amino acids. Here the CDR3 reads CASSLPPGRYNEKLFF. The CDR3 DNA sequence: TGTGCCAGCAGTTTACCTCCCGGGCGATATAATGAAAAACTGTTTTTT.

The chain is built from TRBV6-2 or TRBV6-3 and TRBJ1-5, with no clear D. CDR1 and CDR2 (germline): MNHEY, SVGEGT. Deletions cut 5 bases from V and 3 bases from J, with 8 bases between. The CDR3 contains 13 residues. The CDR3 here is CASSGIFNQPQHF. The DNA for the CDR3 is TGTGCCAGCAGTGGAATCTTCAATCAGCCCCAGCATTTT.

This clonotype was observed a few times. This chain links TRBV4-3 with TRBJ2-2, with 8 bases that match TRBD1. CDR3 length: 15 residues. In germline, CDR1 is LGHNA, CDR2 YSLEER. After removal of 5 bases from V and 5 bases from J, the junction contained 7 bases not matched to a gene. CDR3 region: CASSGRTGLTGELFF. The DNA of the CDR3 is TGCGCCAGCAGCGGTAGGACAGGGCTGACCGGGGAGCTGTTTTTT.

The chain links TRBV7-8 to TRBJ2-1; the match to TRBD2 covers 10 bases. Losses at the gene ends were 5 bases for V and 8 bases for J; bases not matched to a gene: 21. In germline, CDR1 is SGHVS, CDR2 FQNEAQ. CDR3 length: 19 amino acids. The CDR3 sequence: CASSTRVAGGPKAGDEQFF. In DNA form, the CDR3 reads TGTGCCAGCAGCACCCGGGTAGCGGGAGGACCCAAGGCGGGCGATGAGCAGTTCTTC.

This clonotype was found a few times. The rearrangement links TRBV7-6 to TRBJ2-1; 14 bases line up with TRBD2. CDR1 and CDR2 (germline): SGHVS, FNYEAQ. The CDR3 has 17 amino acids. Unmatched junction bases numbered 4, after V lost 4 bases and J lost 2 bases. CDR3 in amino acids: CASSSGLAGAPYNEQFF. Here the CDR3 DNA reads TGTGCCAGCAGCTCGGGACTAGCGGGAGCACCCTACAATGAGCAGTTCTTC.

This clonotype has only a few counts. V and J are TRBV7-2 and TRBJ1-3; D is possibly TRBD1 (6 bases). Trimming shortened V by 1 base and J by 4 bases, and 14 bases separated the two germline ends. CDR3 size: 16 residues. CDR1 SGHTA and CDR2 FQGNSA come from the germline V gene. The CDR3 DNA is TGTGCCAGCAGCTTAGTTTCGGGGGCGGCAGGAAACACCATATATTTT. This sequence encodes CASSLVSGAAGNTIYF.

This clonotype was detected only a few times. V is TRBV6-2 or TRBV6-3 and J is TRBJ1-1; D uncertain. Trimming pared 5 bases from V and 5 bases from J, leaving 9 bases between. This CDR3 comprises 12 residues. CDR1 MNHEY and CDR2 SVGEGT come from the germline V gene. DNA for the CDR3: TGTGCCAGCAGTGGGCCCGGGACTGAAGCTTTCTTT. Protein: CASSGPGTEAFF.

In its sample, this clonotype was seen a few times. V usage is TRBV19 and J usage is TRBJ2-1; the D gene is possibly TRBD2 (6 bases). Germline V gives CDR1 LNHDA, CDR2 SQIVND (reference sequence). The CDR3 contains 14 residues. Trimming left V 2 bases short and J 5 bases short, with 10 bases between. CDR3: CASSIRGLHNEQFF. For the CDR3, the DNA is TGTGCCAGTAGTATACGGGGACTCCACAATGAGCAGTTCTTC.

This chain links TRBV10-3 with TRBJ2-1; D is unclear. This CDR3 spans 14 amino acids. Germline CDR1 and CDR2: ENHRY and SYGVKD. The germline V and J ends were trimmed by 6 bases and 2 bases, with 11 bases remaining between them. Here the CDR3 DNA reads TGTGCCATCAGGGGTCAGACGACCTACAATGAGCAGTTCTTC. Residues: CAIRGQTTYNEQFF.